The 20 T cell receptor beta chains below come from one sample, sequenced in a study of blood T cells in healthy people across ages. The second PCR ran about 6 to 12 cycles with a sample-barcoded 5' primer and J-beta primers. TCRdb re-called the 5' RACE reads with MiXCR, one entry per CDR3 protein. The sample yields about 780,000 distinct CDR3 sequences, around half seen once. Sequences were obtained from blood. The receptors stem from an elderly man in good health.

This clonotype was picked up a small number of times. This chain uses TRBV7-6 with TRBJ2-1; 7 bases fit TRBD1. This CDR3 spans 12 amino acids. Germline V lookup: CDR1 SGHVS, CDR2 FNYEAQ. V lost 5 bases and J lost 9; bases outside the gene matches: 4. The CDR3 DNA sequence: TGTGCCAGCAGCCCGACAGGGCGTGAGCAGTTCTTC. It codes for CASSPTGREQFF.

This clonotype has only a few counts. The chain is built from TRBV9 and TRBJ2-3; D uncertain. The CDR3 is 13 residues long. CDR1 is SGDLS and CDR2 is YYNGEE in the germline V gene. Trimming shortened V by 4 bases and J by 3 bases, and 9 bases separated the two germline ends. The CDR3 DNA is TGTGCCAGCAGCCCCGGCCCGACAGATACGCAGTATTTT. Translation gives CASSPGPTDTQYF.

This clonotype was observed a few times. The chain carries TRBV12-3 or TRBV12-4 and TRBJ2-1, with 8 bases lining up with TRBD2. J was trimmed by 8 bases and V by 5 bases; bases with no gene match: 8. The CDR3 extends over 14 amino acids. The CDR3 nucleotides read TGTGCCAGCAGTGGGACTAGTTTGTTCGATGAGCAGTTCTTC. Translating it yields CASSGTSLFDEQFF.

The J gene is TRBJ2-3, the V gene TRBV2, with a possible D match to TRBD1 (6 bases). In germline, CDR1 is SNHLY, CDR2 FYNNEI. Deletions cut 6 bases from V and 0 bases from J, with 16 bases between. The CDR3 contains 16 residues. CDR3 residues: CASRTAGTLSTDTQYF. The DNA for the CDR3 is TGTGCCAGCAGGACCGCCGGGACACTTAGCACAGATACGCAGTATTTT. Looking up the rest from reference TRBV2 and TRBJ2-3 gives the full variable domain: EPEVTQTPSHQVTQMGQEVILRCVPISNHLYFYWYRQILGQKVEFLVSFYNNEISEKSEIFDDQFSVERPDGSNFTLKIRSTKLEDSAMYFCASRTAGTLSTDTQYFGPGTRLTVL.

In nucleotides, the CDR3 is TGCGCCAGCAGCGTAGCGGGAGCCCTCTCCTACAATGAGCAGTTCTTC. Protein: CASSVAGALSYNEQFF. The chain employs TRBV4-3 and TRBJ2-1, with 9 bases aligning to TRBD2. Germline CDR1 reads LGHNA; CDR2 reads YSLEER. This CDR3 is 16 amino acids long. Trimming at V came to 5 bases and at J to 0 bases, leaving 5 bases not matched to a gene.

The J gene is TRBJ1-5, the V gene TRBV27; D call uncertain. The CDR3 covers 13 residues. CDR1 is MNHEY, CDR2 SMNVEV, per germline (reference sequence). The V and J ends lost 5 bases and 5 bases respectively, with 10 bases between them. CDR3 DNA sequence: TGTGCCAGCAGTGCGTCTATTGATCAGCCCCAGCATTTT. It encodes CASSASIDQPQHF.

The chain links TRBV6-5 to TRBJ1-5, with D maybe TRBD1 (5 bases). V was cut by 5 bases and J by 1 base, with 9 bases left in between. The V gene's germline CDR1 is MNHEY and CDR2 SVGAGI. The CDR3 is 14 residues long. CDR3 loop: CASSRRDSNQPQHF. DNA for the CDR3: TGTGCCAGCAGTCGCCGGGACAGCAATCAGCCCCAGCATTTT.

The chain joins TRBV6-6 to TRBJ2-4; TRBD1 agrees at 8 bases. Judging by the DNA end, TRBJ2-7 fits better; the J call may be wrong. This CDR3 has 16 residues. The V gene's germline CDR1 is MNHNY and CDR2 SVGAGI (reference sequence). The CDR3 sequence: CASSYSGQGGFHEQYF. Here the CDR3 DNA reads TGTGCCAGCAGTTACTCCGGACAGGGTGGTTTCCACGAGCAGTACTTC.

The chain recombines TRBV11-2 with TRBJ1-2; 9 positions match TRBD1. Germline lookup yields CDR1 SGHAT and CDR2 FQNNGV. This CDR3 contains 15 residues. The V gene end was trimmed by 4 bases and the J gene end by 4 bases; junction bases not matched to a gene: 7. In DNA form, the CDR3 reads TGTGCCAGCAGCTCCGGGACAGGGCCCCTCTATGGCTACACCTTC. It specifies CASSSGTGPLYGYTF.

The chain is built from TRBV7-9 and TRBJ2-1; 8 bases are shared with TRBD2. Looked up from germline, CDR1 is SEHNR and CDR2 is FQNEAQ (reference sequence). The CDR3 has 15 amino acids. The ends lost 3 bases at V and 6 bases at J; junction bases unmatched: 7. The CDR3 bases are TGTGCCAGCAGCTTCCCCGGGGGGGAGTCCAATGAGCAGTTCTTC. It translates to CASSFPGGESNEQFF.

The V and J genes are TRBV30 and TRBJ2-1; the D gene is possibly TRBD1 (6 bases). V was cut by 5 bases and J by 9 bases, with 17 bases left in between. Per germline, CDR1 GTSNPN and CDR2 SVGIG (reference sequence). The CDR3 runs 13 residues. The CDR3 nucleotides are TGTGCCTGGGAGAGGGGGACAAATTTTGAGCAGTTCTTC. Residues: CAWERGTNFEQFF. Full variable domain (missing parts from reference TRBV30 and TRBJ2-1): SQTIHQWPATLVQPVGSPLSLECTVEGTSNPNLYWYRQAAGRGLQLLFYSVGIGQISSEVPQNLSASRPQDRQFILSSKKLLLSDSGFYLCAWERGTNFEQFFGPGTRLTVL.

V gene TRBV7-2 combines with J gene TRBJ1-4; 8 nucleotides match TRBD1. Per germline, CDR1 SGHTA and CDR2 FQGNSA. The CDR3 covers 14 residues. Unmatched junction bases numbered 7, after V lost 5 bases and J lost 8 bases. CDR3 amino acids: CASSQDRAVEKLFF. The CDR3 DNA reads TGTGCCAGCAGCCAGGACAGGGCAGTCGAAAAACTGTTTTTT.

This clonotype is a singleton in its sample. The chain recombines TRBV12-3 or TRBV12-4 with TRBJ2-7, with 9 bases identical to TRBD2. With V trimmed by 5 bases and J by 4 bases, 12 bases remained unmatched. This CDR3 is built from 16 residues. Here the CDR3 reads CASSPRRGLAIYEQYF. CDR3 nucleotide sequence: TGTGCCAGCAGTCCGCGCCGGGGACTAGCAATTTACGAGCAGTACTTC.

In DNA, the CDR3 is TGTGCCAGCAGTTTCGAGCGGGAGTACCAAGAGACCCAGTACTTC. It translates to CASSFEREYQETQYF. The chain is built from TRBV28 and TRBJ2-5; 8 nucleotides line up with TRBD2. The CDR3 is 15 residues long. The V segment lost 3 bases and the J segment 0 bases; nucleotides outside the gene matches: 3. Germline loops: CDR1 MDHEN, CDR2 SYDVKM.

This CDR3 is CASSVEGGVDTQYF. DNA of the CDR3: TGTGCCAGCAGCGTAGAGGGGGGAGTCGATACGCAGTATTTT. The chain has TRBV9 and TRBJ2-3; the D call may be TRBD1 or TRBD2 (6 bases each). Germline CDR1 is SGDLS and CDR2 is YYNGEE. V was trimmed by 0 bases and J by 6 bases, leaving 11 bases between them. The CDR3 extends over 14 amino acids.

The chain joins TRBV10-3 to TRBJ1-1; D call uncertain. CDR1 and CDR2 (germline): ENHRY, SYGVKD. The V gene lost 3 bases and the J gene lost 1 base, with 6 bases spanning the gap. This CDR3 region has 13 residues. The CDR3 DNA reads as TGTGCCATCAGTGAAGAGGAGAACACTGAAGCTTTCTTT. Its protein product is CAISEEENTEAFF.

This clonotype showed up many times. The chain couples TRBV7-2 to TRBJ2-1; 13 positions match TRBD2. The CDR3 extends over 19 amino acids. CDR1 and CDR2 (germline): SGHTA, FQGNSA. The V segment lost 1 base and the J segment 5 bases; nucleotides outside the gene matches: 11. The CDR3 DNA reads as TGTGCCAGCAGCTTAGTGGGGACTAGCGGGACGATTCCGGACAATGAGCAGTTCTTC. Amino acid sequence: CASSLVGTSGTIPDNEQFF.

This clonotype came up many times. The genes are TRBV3-1 and TRBJ2-2, with a possible D match to TRBD1 (6 bases). The length of the CDR3 is 15 residues. V lost 5 bases, J lost 3 bases, and 13 bases lay in between. CDR1 LGHDT and CDR2 YNNKEL come from the germline V gene (reference sequence). The CDR3 sequence: CASSDRTEYTGELFF. CDR3 bases: TGTGCCAGCAGCGACAGGACAGAATACACCGGGGAGCTGTTTTTT.

The chain has TRBV4-1 and TRBJ2-7; TRBD2 matches at 14 bases. Germline V gene lookup returns CDR1 MGHRA and CDR2 YSYEKL. V lost 5 bases and J lost 2; bases outside the gene matches: 5. There are 16 residues in the CDR3. The CDR3 is CASSKGLAGATYEQYF. The CDR3 DNA sequence: TGCGCCAGCAGCAAGGGACTAGCGGGGGCAACCTACGAGCAGTACTTC.

This chain joins TRBV10-3 and TRBJ1-5; 7 bases are a match to TRBD1. Per the germline V gene, CDR1 is ENHRY and CDR2 is SYGVKD. CDR3 length: 15 residues. After removal of 5 bases from V and 4 bases from J, the junction contained 8 bases not matched to a gene. CDR3 bases: TGTGCCATCAGTAATCCGGGACAGCAAAATCAGCCCCAGCATTTT. Its protein is CAISNPGQQNQPQHF.